The T cell receptor (beta chain) described here comes from a study of blood T cell repertoires in COVID-19. Background on the study: Italy, Spain and the United States were the sources of the convalescent and acute COVID-19 samples.

Produced via immunoSEQ multiplex PCR; TCRdb's table is partial and in-frame only. The table includes roughly 110,000 clones, approximately 84% detected once. The sample holds one count of this clone. Trimming cost V 0 bases and J 7 bases, with 14 bases left between them. Looked up from germline, CDR1 is MGHRA and CDR2 is YSYEKL. This CDR3 has 15 residues. The chain is built from TRBV4-1 and TRBJ2-3; perhaps TRBD2 as D (5 bases). This receptor was identified in a man aged 45-65 years with acute or convalescent COVID-19. The material sequenced was peripheral blood. CDR3 coding DNA: TGCGCCAGCAGCCAAGACTTAGGAGGAGAACATACGCAGTATTTT. This gives the protein CASSQDLGGEHTQYF.